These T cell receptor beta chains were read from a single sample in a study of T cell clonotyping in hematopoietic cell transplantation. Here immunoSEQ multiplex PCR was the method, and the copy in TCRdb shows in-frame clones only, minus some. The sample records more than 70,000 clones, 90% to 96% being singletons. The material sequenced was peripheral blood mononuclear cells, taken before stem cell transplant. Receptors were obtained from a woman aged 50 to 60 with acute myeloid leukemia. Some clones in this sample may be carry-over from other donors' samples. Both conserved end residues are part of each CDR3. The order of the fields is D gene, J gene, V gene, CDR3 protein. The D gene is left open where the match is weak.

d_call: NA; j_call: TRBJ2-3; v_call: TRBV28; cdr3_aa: CASSLGGSTDTQYF
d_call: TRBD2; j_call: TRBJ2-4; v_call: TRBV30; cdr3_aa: CAWSEGLAGERNIQYF
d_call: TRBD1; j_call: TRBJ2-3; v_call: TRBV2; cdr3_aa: CASRERQGDTQYF
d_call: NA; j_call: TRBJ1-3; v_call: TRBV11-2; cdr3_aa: CASSLGSSSGNTIYF
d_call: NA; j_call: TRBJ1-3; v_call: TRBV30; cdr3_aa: CAWTPGPSGNTIYF
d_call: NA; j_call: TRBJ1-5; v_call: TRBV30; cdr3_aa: CAWSGSNQPQHF
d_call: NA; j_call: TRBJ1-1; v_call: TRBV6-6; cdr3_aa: CASSYSRRTEAFF
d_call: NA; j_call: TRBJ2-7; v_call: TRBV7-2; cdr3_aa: CASSLGGGEQYF
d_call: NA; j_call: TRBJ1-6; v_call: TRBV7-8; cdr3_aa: CASSLTQGNSPLHF
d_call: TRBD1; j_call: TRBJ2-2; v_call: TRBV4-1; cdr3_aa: CASRQGFVTGELFF
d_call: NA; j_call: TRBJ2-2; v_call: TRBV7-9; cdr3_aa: CASSYAGELFF
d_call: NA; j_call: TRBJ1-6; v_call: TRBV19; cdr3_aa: CASSMDGNAYNSPLHF
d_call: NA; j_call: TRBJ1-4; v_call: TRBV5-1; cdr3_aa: CASATATNEKLFF
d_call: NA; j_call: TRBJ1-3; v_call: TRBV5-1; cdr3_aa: CASSLGQGLGNTIYF
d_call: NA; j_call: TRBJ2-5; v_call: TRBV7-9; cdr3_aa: CASSLDFNVWETQYF
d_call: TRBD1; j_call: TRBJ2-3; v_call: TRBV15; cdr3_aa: CATSLRDRGPTDTQYF
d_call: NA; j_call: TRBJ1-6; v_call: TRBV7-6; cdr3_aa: CASSLDGQRNSPLHF
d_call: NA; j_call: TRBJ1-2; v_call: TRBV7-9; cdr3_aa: CASSPPPGSNYGYTF
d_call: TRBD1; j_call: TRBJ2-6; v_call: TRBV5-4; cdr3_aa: CASSSGQEYSGANVLTF
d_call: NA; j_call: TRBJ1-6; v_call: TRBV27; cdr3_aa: CASSLYTGLSYNSPLHF
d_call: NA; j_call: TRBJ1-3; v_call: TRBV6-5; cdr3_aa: CASRRSGTAGNTIYF
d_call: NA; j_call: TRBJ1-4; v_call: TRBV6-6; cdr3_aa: CASSYSSGHQNEKLFF
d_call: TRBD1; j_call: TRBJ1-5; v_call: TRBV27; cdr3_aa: CASSKRPGTGYSNQPQHF
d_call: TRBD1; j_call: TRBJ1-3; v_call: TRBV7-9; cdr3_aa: CASYRGGGNTIYF
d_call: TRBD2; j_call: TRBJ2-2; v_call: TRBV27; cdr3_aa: CASTGVGGRVNTGELFF
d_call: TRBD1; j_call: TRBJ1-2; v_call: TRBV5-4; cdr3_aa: CASSLDRGYGYTF
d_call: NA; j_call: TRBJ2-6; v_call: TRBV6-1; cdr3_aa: CASSESNSGANVLTF
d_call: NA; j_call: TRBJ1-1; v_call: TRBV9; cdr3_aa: CASSVVPDMNTEAFF
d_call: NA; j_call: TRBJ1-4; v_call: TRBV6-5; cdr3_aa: CASSWGGSPNEKLFF
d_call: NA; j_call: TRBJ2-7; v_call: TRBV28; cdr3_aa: CASTDRDFAYEQYF
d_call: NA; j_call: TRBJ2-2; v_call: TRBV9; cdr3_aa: CASSVVAQRYTGELFF
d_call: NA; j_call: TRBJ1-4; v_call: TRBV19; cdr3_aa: CASRESQPTNEKLFF
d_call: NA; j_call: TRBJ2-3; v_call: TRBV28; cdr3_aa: CASSPFSGTIKGDTQYF
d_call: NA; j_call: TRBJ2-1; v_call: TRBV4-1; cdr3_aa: CASSQTEKAYNEQFF
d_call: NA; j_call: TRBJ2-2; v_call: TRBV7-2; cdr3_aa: CASSLVGLVGGELFF
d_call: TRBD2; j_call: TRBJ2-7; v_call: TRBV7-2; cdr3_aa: CASRKVGGAAYEQYF